Listed below are T cell receptor beta chains from one sample, sequenced in a study of PD-L1 blockade in urothelial cancer. The repertoire was sequenced with immunoSEQ multiplex PCR; TCRdb's copy has only in-frame clones and lacks some. In the table there are under 25,000 clones, 90% to 95% of which are singletons. Sequenced here: PBMCs, sampled around atezolizumab (anti-PD-L1) treatment. These receptors were obtained from an older woman with urothelial cancer. Each CDR3 is given with its conserved first and last residue. The order of the fields is D gene, CDR3 length, J gene, clone size, V gene, CDR3 DNA, CDR3 protein. D genes are given only for firm matches. Some rows have no size entry. The others give once, few or many, or a class for an expanded clone.

D gene: TRBD2; CDR3 length: 15; J gene: TRBJ2-7; clone size: -; V gene: TRBV14; CDR3 DNA: TGTGCCAGCAGCCCTCGGCTAGCGGGAGTTTACGAGCAGTACTTC; CDR3 protein: CASSPRLAGVYEQYF
D gene: -; CDR3 length: 14; J gene: TRBJ1-2; clone size: -; V gene: TRBV27; CDR3 DNA: TGTGCCAGCAGGCCCGACAGCCCCGGGTATGGCTACACCTTC; CDR3 protein: CASRPDSPGYGYTF
D gene: TRBD1; CDR3 length: 13; J gene: TRBJ1-4; clone size: -; V gene: TRBV10-3; CDR3 DNA: TGTGCCAGCAGGGGGAGTTCTAATGAAAAACTGTTTTTT; CDR3 protein: CASRGSSNEKLFF
D gene: -; CDR3 length: 13; J gene: TRBJ2-7; clone size: few; V gene: TRBV4-2; CDR3 DNA: TGTGCCAGCAGCCAAGTTGCGACCTACGAGCAGTACTTC; CDR3 protein: CASSQVATYEQYF
D gene: -; CDR3 length: 14; J gene: TRBJ2-5; clone size: -; V gene: TRBV19; CDR3 DNA: TGTGCCAGTAGCCCGACACGTGTGTGGGAGACCCAGTACTTC; CDR3 protein: CASSPTRVWETQYF
D gene: TRBD1; CDR3 length: 15; J gene: TRBJ1-1; clone size: -; V gene: TRBV7-3; CDR3 DNA: TGTGCCAGCAGCTTAAAGGGACAGGGATACACTGAAGCTTTCTTT; CDR3 protein: CASSLKGQGYTEAFF
D gene: TRBD2; CDR3 length: 17; J gene: TRBJ2-3; clone size: -; V gene: TRBV5-1; CDR3 DNA: TGCGCCAGCAGCTCCGGGACTAGCCCTTTTGGCACAGATACGCAGTATTTT; CDR3 protein: CASSSGTSPFGTDTQYF
D gene: TRBD1; CDR3 length: 16; J gene: TRBJ1-1; clone size: -; V gene: TRBV7-8; CDR3 DNA: TGTGCCAGCAGCTTAAATGTAGGGACAGTGGGCACTGAAGCTTTCTTT; CDR3 protein: CASSLNVGTVGTEAFF
D gene: TRBD2; CDR3 length: 15; J gene: TRBJ2-1; clone size: -; V gene: TRBV6-5; CDR3 DNA: TGTGCCAGCAGTTGGACTAGGCAACACTACAATGAGCAGTTCTTC; CDR3 protein: CASSWTRQHYNEQFF
D gene: TRBD1; CDR3 length: 14; J gene: TRBJ2-2; clone size: -; V gene: TRBV28; CDR3 DNA: TGTGCCAGCAGGTCACAGGGGGGTCCCGGGGAGCTGTTTTTT; CDR3 protein: CASRSQGGPGELFF
D gene: TRBD2; CDR3 length: 17; J gene: TRBJ2-1; clone size: once; V gene: TRBV15; CDR3 DNA: TGTGCCACCAGCAGCAGACGAGTAGCGGGGGACGGGGGGGAGCAGTTCTTC; CDR3 protein: CATSSRRVAGDGGEQFF
D gene: -; CDR3 length: 14; J gene: TRBJ1-1; clone size: -; V gene: TRBV2; CDR3 DNA: TGTGCCAGCAGTGAATCTGGACAGATCACTGAAGCTTTCTTT; CDR3 protein: CASSESGQITEAFF
D gene: -; CDR3 length: 17; J gene: TRBJ1-4; clone size: once; V gene: TRBV21-1; CDR3 DNA: TGTGCCAGCAGCTCCCCCGGGACAGGGGGCGAGGGCGAAAAACTGTTTTTT; CDR3 protein: CASSSPGTGGEGEKLFF
D gene: -; CDR3 length: 15; J gene: TRBJ2-1; clone size: -; V gene: TRBV7-2; CDR3 DNA: TGTGCCAGCAGCGTGCCGGGACAACTTTACAATGAGCAGTTCTTC; CDR3 protein: CASSVPGQLYNEQFF
D gene: -; CDR3 length: 13; J gene: TRBJ1-1; clone size: -; V gene: TRBV5-4; CDR3 DNA: TGTGCCAGCGAGTTGCGAGAGTCCACTGAAGCTTTCTTT; CDR3 protein: CASELRESTEAFF
D gene: -; CDR3 length: 16; J gene: TRBJ1-3; clone size: -; V gene: TRBV18; CDR3 DNA: TGTGCCAGCTCACCTCCGGGACTCTCTTCTGGAAACACCATATATTTT; CDR3 protein: CASSPPGLSSGNTIYF
D gene: -; CDR3 length: 19; J gene: TRBJ1-6; clone size: -; V gene: TRBV7-2; CDR3 DNA: TGTGCCAGCAGCTCAACCTCCGGCGGTGATTGGTCCTATAATTCACCCCTCCACTTT; CDR3 protein: CASSSTSGGDWSYNSPLHF
D gene: TRBD2; CDR3 length: 17; J gene: TRBJ2-7; clone size: -; V gene: TRBV5-6; CDR3 DNA: TGTGCCAGCAGCTTCCCGGGACTAGCGGGAGCTGGGATGGAGCAGTACTTC; CDR3 protein: CASSFPGLAGAGMEQYF
D gene: TRBD1; CDR3 length: 16; J gene: TRBJ2-6; clone size: -; V gene: TRBV5-4; CDR3 DNA: TGTGCCAGCAGACCCGGATGGGACAGGGAAGCCAACGTCCTGACTTTC; CDR3 protein: CASRPGWDREANVLTF
D gene: -; CDR3 length: 14; J gene: TRBJ2-7; clone size: -; V gene: TRBV9; CDR3 DNA: TGTGCCAGCAGCGTTCGGGTCAACTCCTACGAGCAGTACTTC; CDR3 protein: CASSVRVNSYEQYF
D gene: -; CDR3 length: 15; J gene: TRBJ2-7; clone size: -; V gene: TRBV4-2; CDR3 DNA: TGTGCCAGCAGCCAAGTCACCGGACAAACCTACGAGCAGTACTTC; CDR3 protein: CASSQVTGQTYEQYF
D gene: -; CDR3 length: 13; J gene: TRBJ2-1; clone size: once; V gene: TRBV9; CDR3 DNA: TGTGCCAGCAGCGTAGATCTGAGGAATGAGCAGTTCTTC; CDR3 protein: CASSVDLRNEQFF
D gene: -; CDR3 length: 14; J gene: TRBJ2-3; clone size: -; V gene: TRBV10-3; CDR3 DNA: TGTGCCATCAGTGAGTCCGGGGGCACAGATACGCAGTATTTT; CDR3 protein: CAISESGGTDTQYF
D gene: TRBD2; CDR3 length: 21; J gene: TRBJ2-7; clone size: -; V gene: TRBV29-1; CDR3 DNA: TGCAGCGTTGAAGCCCGCTCCGACAGGACTACTCGGACTAGCGGCTCCTACGAGCAGTACTTC; CDR3 protein: CSVEARSDRTTRTSGSYEQYF
D gene: -; CDR3 length: 16; J gene: TRBJ1-2; clone size: -; V gene: TRBV4-3; CDR3 DNA: TGCGCCAGCAGCCAAAGCTTCAGGCCGACTAACTATGGCTACACCTTC; CDR3 protein: CASSQSFRPTNYGYTF
D gene: TRBD2; CDR3 length: 16; J gene: TRBJ2-7; clone size: -; V gene: TRBV4-3; CDR3 DNA: TGCGCCAGCAGCCAAGACAGCGGGGGGAGCTCCTACGAGCAGTACTTC; CDR3 protein: CASSQDSGGSSYEQYF
D gene: TRBD1; CDR3 length: 13; J gene: TRBJ2-7; clone size: -; V gene: TRBV7-6; CDR3 DNA: TGTGCCAGCAGCTTAGGGGTGGACAGGGGAAAGTACTTC; CDR3 protein: CASSLGVDRGKYF